Each of the 4 T cell receptor beta chains below was sequenced from the same sample in a study of human T cells and chemical hapten exposure. MiXCR, run by TCRdb on the 5' RACE reads, gives a single entry per CDR3 protein. The sample lists over 95,000 distinct CDR3 sequences; around a fifth were seen once. The study extracted total RNA from unfractionated whole blood. The receptors were gathered from a human donor in good health.

This clonotype has only a few counts. This rearrangement joins TRBV7-9 to TRBJ2-1; TRBD1 is a possible D gene (6 bases). Looked up from germline, CDR1 is SEHNR and CDR2 is FQNEAQ (reference sequence). Trimming pared 5 bases from V and 0 bases from J, leaving 20 bases between. This CDR3 region has 18 residues. The CDR3 DNA is TGTGCCAGCAGCACCCGGACAGCGACCCTCCTCTCCTACAATGAGCAGTTCTTC. This translates into CASSTRTATLLSYNEQFF.

This clonotype appeared once. This chain connects TRBV28 to TRBJ2-3, with 7 bases that match TRBD2. CDR3 size: 12 residues. The germline CDR1 and CDR2 sequences are MDHEN and SYDVKM. V was pared by 10 bases and J by 5 bases, with 6 bases of the junction left unmatched. The CDR3 DNA is TGTGCCATACAAGGGAGGGGAGATACGCAGTATTTT. This sequence encodes CAIQGRGDTQYF.

The chain joins TRBV29-1 to TRBJ2-5; D is perhaps TRBD2 (6 bases). This CDR3 region has 13 residues. V gave up 7 bases and J gave up 5 bases, with 17 bases separating them. CDR1 SQVTM and CDR2 ANQGSEA come from the germline V gene. DNA for the CDR3: TGCAGCGCTATCTCAAGGGCGGGGGAGACCCAGTACTTC. Translated, it gives CSAISRAGETQYF.

The chain joins TRBV7-2 to TRBJ1-5, with a possible D match to TRBD1 (5 bases). CDR1 is SGHTA, CDR2 FQGNSA, per germline. The CDR3 contains 13 residues. Trimming left V 8 bases short and J 5 bases short, with 13 bases between. In nucleotides, the CDR3 is TGTGCCAGCGGAATAGGGGCTCATCAGCCCCAGCATTTT. It yields the protein CASGIGAHQPQHF.